This T cell receptor beta chain was observed in a study of vaccination effects on CD4 cells after COVID-19 (dated by TCRdb to between 2021 and 2024). About the investigation overall: Each participant got two doses of an mRNA SARS-CoV-2 vaccine, either BNT162b2 or mRNA-1273. SARS-CoV-2 spike-specific CD4+ TCR repertoires were compared before and after mRNA vaccination in COVID-19 convalescent patients and in infection-naive vaccine recipients. The full study included some 10 COVID-19 convalescent patients and a few SARS-CoV-2-naive healthy vaccine recipients. Cultures from other donors in the study were sequenced with the Oncomine TCR Beta short-read assay on an Illumina iSeq 100. The study at large found these results: Among healthy vaccine recipients, nearly all vaccine-induced clones were SARS-CoV-2 mono-reactive, and just 1 of 255 was cross-reactive with common cold coronaviruses. At late post-vaccination timepoints, both infection-induced and vaccine-induced clones showed marked clonal contraction, consistent with waning T cell responses. The study was limited by a small number of convalescent patients and lacked early post-infection timepoints.

Receptor libraries were prepared by the immunoSEQ multiplex PCR assay. DNA from the cultured and isolated CD4+ T cells underwent TCR beta CDR3 sequencing. The original pipeline was this. The analysis removed non-productive TCR sequences, trimmed reads to the CDR3 region, and retained only CDR3s that were 7 or more amino acids long. The MANAFEST web app was used to identify antigen-specific clonotypes by comparing expansion in peptide wells with expansion in reference cultures. To count as positive, a clone had to show expansion at FDR<0.05 compared with the reference and with all other wells, an odds ratio above 5, and a frequency above 0.1% in two replicate wells. Cross-reactive clonotypes were defined as significantly expanded in SARS-CoV-2 spike wells and in at least one common cold coronavirus spike condition. CDR3 similarity was assessed by Levenshtein distance using the stringdist R package, and unrooted trees were constructed with ape in R 3.6.1. The source is immuneACCESS, and TCRdb retained only in-frame sequences with V and J called. Part of the clones is not carried over; for the studies checked, unresolved V genes explain less than half of this, and the remainder is unexplained. For V, J and clone size, that table is used; D and trimming come from the DNA. Here the sample has 50,000 to 65,000 clones; 60% to 80% occur a single time. In total, the top ten clones hold approximately 6% of the sample.

CDR1 and CDR2 are read off the germline V gene as MNHEY and SVGAGI. The CDR3, from cysteine to phenylalanine, totals 15 residues. Only the CDR3 DNA is retained, 45 bases long and in frame from the first base. V and J are trimmed by 4 bases and 5 bases, and the gene matches miss 6 bases of the junction. Points on this clone: The target of this receptor is not known. No much larger clonotype is one base removed from it; base qualities were not supplied.

The ViraFEST assay stimulated PBMC with viral peptide pools and then used TCR sequencing to identify antigen-specific CD4+ T cell clonotypes by expansion. After more than nine days of culture, CD4+ T cells were isolated with the EasySep CD4+ T cell isolation kit. Negative nucleocapsid antibody results before and after vaccination confirmed that the healthy vaccine recipients had no prior SARS-CoV-2 infection. Some 1.9 million PBMC per well were cultured with approximately 10 ug/ml peptides in IMDM containing approximately 4.6% human AB serum, around 10 IU/ml IL-2 and gentamicin. Half of the culture medium was replaced with fresh IL-2-containing medium on days 3 and 7. Unless noted otherwise, every peptide stimulation condition was grown in triplicate wells. Using Ficoll-Paque Plus gradient centrifugation, PBMC were separated from whole blood and then either used fresh or cryopreserved at -140C. The overlapping peptide pools covered the spike proteins of SARS-CoV-2 as well as those of the common cold coronaviruses HCoV-NL63, HCoV-OC43 and HCoV-229E. The QIAamp micro DNA kit was used to extract genomic DNA from the cultured CD4+ T cells.

The sequence was collected from a human donor who received a COVID-19 vaccine. The sequences come from CD4+ T cells from PBMCs cultured with HCoV-OC43 spike peptides, collected before COVID-19 vaccination. The label giving this sample's cell subset or site can be read as: HCoV-OC43 spike overlapping peptide pool stimulation. The chain is encoded by TRBV6-5 joined to TRBJ2-2, with 8 central nucleotides matching TRBD2. The CDR3 is CASSLPGGRTGELFF. The nucleotide sequence reads as follows: TGTGCCAGCAGTTTACCGGGGGGGCGAACCGGGGAGCTGTTTTTT.